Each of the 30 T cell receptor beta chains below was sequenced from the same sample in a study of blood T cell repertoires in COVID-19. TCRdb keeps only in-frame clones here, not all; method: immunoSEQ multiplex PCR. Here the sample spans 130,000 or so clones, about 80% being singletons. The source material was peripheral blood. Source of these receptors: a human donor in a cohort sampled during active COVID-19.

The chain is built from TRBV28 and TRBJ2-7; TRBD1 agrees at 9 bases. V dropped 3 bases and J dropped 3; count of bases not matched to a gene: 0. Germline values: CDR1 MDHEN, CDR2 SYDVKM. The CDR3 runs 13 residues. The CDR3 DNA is TGTGCCAGCAGTTTGGGACAGGGCTACGAGCAGTACTTC. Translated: CASSLGQGYEQYF.

As DNA, the CDR3 is TGTGCCAGCAGCCTAAGCGGGAAGGAGTCAGATACGCAGTATTTT. Its translation: CASSLSGKESDTQYF. This chain links TRBV7-7 with TRBJ2-3, with TRBD2 matching over 7 bases. The germline CDR1 and CDR2 sequences are SSHAT and FNYEAQ (reference sequence). V lost 5 bases, J lost 4 bases, and 9 bases stayed unmatched. CDR3 length: 15 residues.

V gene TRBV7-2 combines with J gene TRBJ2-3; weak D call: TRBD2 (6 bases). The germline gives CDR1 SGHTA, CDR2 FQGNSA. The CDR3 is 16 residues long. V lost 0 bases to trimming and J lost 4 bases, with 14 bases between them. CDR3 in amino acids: CASSLAGGLGADTQYF. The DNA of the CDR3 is TGTGCCAGCAGCTTAGCTGGGGGGTTGGGAGCAGATACGCAGTATTTT.

The CDR3 loop reads CASSEGRGRGAFF. The DNA of the CDR3 is TGTGCCAGCAGTGAAGGTAGGGGGCGCGGGGCTTTCTTT. This sequence joins TRBV6-1 and TRBJ1-1; 7 nucleotides align to TRBD1. Germline V lookup: CDR1 MNHNS, CDR2 SASEGT. Trimming cost V 1 base and J 11 bases; bases outside gene matches: 7. This CDR3 spans 13 amino acids.

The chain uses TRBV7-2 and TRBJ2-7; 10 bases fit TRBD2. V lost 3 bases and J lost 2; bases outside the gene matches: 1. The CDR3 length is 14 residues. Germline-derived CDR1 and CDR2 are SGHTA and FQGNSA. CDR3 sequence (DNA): TGTGCCAGCAGCTTCAGCGGGGGGGCCTACGAGCAGTACTTC. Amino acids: CASSFSGGAYEQYF.

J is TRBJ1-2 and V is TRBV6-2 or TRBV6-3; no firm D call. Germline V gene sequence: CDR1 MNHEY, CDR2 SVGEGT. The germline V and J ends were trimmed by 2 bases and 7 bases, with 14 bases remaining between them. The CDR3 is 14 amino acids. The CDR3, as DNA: TGTGCCAGCAGTTACGGTCGAGAAAGCGGTGGCTACACCTTC. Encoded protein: CASSYGRESGGYTF.

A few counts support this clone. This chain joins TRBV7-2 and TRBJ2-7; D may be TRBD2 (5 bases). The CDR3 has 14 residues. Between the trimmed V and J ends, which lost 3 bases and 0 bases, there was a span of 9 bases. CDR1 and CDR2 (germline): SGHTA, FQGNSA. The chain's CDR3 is CASSFASSSYEQYF. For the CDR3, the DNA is TGTGCCAGCAGCTTTGCTAGCTCCTCCTACGAGCAGTACTTC.

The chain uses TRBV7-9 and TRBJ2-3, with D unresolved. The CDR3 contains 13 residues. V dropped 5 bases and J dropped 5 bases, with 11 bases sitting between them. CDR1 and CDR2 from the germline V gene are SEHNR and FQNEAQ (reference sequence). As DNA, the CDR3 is TGTGCCAGCAGCCTCGTTGCAGGAGATACGCAGTATTTT. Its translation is CASSLVAGDTQYF.

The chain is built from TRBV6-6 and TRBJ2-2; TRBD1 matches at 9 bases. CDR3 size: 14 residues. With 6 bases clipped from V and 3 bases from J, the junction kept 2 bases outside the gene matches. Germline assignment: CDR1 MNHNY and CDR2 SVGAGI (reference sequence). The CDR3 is CASRRTGDTGELFF. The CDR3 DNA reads TGTGCCAGCAGGAGGACAGGGGACACCGGGGAGCTGTTTTTT.

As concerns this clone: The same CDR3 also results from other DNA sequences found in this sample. CDR3 amino acids: CASSLAGEQYF. The CDR3 DNA reads as TGCGCCAGCAGCCTGGCGGGGGAGCAGTACTTC. The chain is built from TRBV5-1 and TRBJ2-7; D might be TRBD2 (6 bases). Trimming left V 4 bases short and J 7 bases short, with 9 bases between. CDR1 is SGHRS, CDR2 YFSETQ, per germline. This CDR3 spans 11 amino acids.

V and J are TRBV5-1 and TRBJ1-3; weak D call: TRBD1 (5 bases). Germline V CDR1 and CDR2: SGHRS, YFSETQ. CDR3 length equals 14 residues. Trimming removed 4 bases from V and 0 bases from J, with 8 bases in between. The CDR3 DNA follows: TGCGCCAGCAGCCCGACAGACTCTGGAAACACCATATATTTT. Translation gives CASSPTDSGNTIYF.

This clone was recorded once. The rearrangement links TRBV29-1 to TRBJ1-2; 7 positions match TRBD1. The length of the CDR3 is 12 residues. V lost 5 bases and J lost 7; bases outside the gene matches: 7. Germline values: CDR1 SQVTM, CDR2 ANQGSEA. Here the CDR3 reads CSVTGTVLGYTF. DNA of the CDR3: TGCAGCGTTACCGGGACAGTACTTGGCTACACCTTC.

The DNA for the CDR3 is TGTGCCAGCAGCTTAAGTTCGGTCGGCAGGGTAACGGCCGGGGAGCTGTTTTTT. Amino acids: CASSLSSVGRVTAGELFF. V usage is TRBV7-3 and J usage is TRBJ2-2; tentatively, D is TRBD1 (5 bases). The germline CDR1 and CDR2 sequences are SGHTA and FQGTGA. V lost 1 base to trimming and J lost 6 bases, with 21 bases between them. The CDR3 has 18 residues.

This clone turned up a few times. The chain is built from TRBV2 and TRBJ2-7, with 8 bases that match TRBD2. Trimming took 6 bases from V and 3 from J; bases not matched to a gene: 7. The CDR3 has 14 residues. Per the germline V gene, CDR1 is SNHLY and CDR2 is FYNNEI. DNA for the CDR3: TGTGCCAGCAGCGTCCCGGGGGGGCGCTACGAGCAGTACTTC. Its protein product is CASSVPGGRYEQYF.

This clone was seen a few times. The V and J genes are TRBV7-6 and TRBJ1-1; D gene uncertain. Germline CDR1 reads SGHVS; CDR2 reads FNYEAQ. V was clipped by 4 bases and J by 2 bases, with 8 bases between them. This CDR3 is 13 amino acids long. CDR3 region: CASSSKPNTEAFF. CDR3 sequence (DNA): TGTGCCAGCAGCTCGAAGCCCAACACTGAAGCTTTCTTT. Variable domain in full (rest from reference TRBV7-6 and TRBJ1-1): GAGVSQSPRYKVTKRGQDVALRCDPISGHVSLYWYRQALGQGPEFLTYFNYEAQQDKSGLPNDRFSAERPEGSISTLTIQRTEQRDSAMYRCASSSKPNTEAFFGQGTRLTVV.

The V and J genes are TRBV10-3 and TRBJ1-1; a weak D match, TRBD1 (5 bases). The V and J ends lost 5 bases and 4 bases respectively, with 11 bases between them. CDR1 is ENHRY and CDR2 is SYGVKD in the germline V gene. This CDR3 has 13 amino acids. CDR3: CAISSRGVTEAFF. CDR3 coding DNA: TGTGCCATCAGTTCCCGGGGGGTCACTGAAGCTTTCTTT.

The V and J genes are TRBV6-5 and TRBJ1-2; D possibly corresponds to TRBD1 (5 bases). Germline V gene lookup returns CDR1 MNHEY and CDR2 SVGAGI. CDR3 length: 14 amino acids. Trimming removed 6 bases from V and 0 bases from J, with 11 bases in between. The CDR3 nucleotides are TGTGCCAGCAGGCGGGACCGAGCTAACTATGGCTACACCTTC. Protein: CASRRDRANYGYTF.

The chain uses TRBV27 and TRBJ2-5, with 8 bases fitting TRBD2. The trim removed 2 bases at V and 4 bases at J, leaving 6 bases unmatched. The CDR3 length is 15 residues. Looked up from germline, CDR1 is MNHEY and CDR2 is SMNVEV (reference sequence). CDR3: CASSLRYLAGETQYF. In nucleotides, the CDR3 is TGTGCCAGCAGTTTAAGGTACCTAGCGGGAGAGACCCAGTACTTC.

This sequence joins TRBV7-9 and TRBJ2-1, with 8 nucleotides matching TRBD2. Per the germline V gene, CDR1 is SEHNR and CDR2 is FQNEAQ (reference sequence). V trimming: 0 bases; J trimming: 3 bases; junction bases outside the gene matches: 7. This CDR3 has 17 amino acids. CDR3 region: CASSLARGVLGYNEQFF. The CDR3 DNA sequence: TGTGCCAGCAGCTTAGCGCGGGGGGTACTTGGCTACAATGAGCAGTTCTTC.

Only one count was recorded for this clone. DNA of the CDR3: TGCGCCAGCAGCTTGGACCCTCGGTCTGAAGCTTTCTTT. It is translated as CASSLDPRSEAFF. The chain has TRBV5-1 and TRBJ1-1; D is undetermined. Trimming took off 0 bases at V and 6 bases at J, with 9 bases between the two ends. Germline V gene data show CDR1 as SGHRS and CDR2 as YFSETQ. The CDR3 is made up of 13 amino acids.

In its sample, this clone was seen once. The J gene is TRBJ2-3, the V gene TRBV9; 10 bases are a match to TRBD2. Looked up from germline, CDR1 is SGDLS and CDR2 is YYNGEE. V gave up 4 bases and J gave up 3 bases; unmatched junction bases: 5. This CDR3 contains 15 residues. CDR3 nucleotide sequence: TGTGCCAGCAGCCAAACTAGCGGGATTACAGATACGCAGTATTTT. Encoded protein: CASSQTSGITDTQYF.

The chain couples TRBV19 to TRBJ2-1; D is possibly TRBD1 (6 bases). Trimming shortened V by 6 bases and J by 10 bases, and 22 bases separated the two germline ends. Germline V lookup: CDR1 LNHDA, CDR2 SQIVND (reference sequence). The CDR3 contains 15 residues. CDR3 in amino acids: CASRASYGQTGEQFF. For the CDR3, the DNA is TGTGCCAGTAGAGCATCTTACGGACAGACAGGCGAGCAGTTCTTC. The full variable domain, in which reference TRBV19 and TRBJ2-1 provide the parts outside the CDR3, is DGGITQSPKYLFRKEGQNVTLSCEQNLNHDAMYWYRQDPGQGLRLIYYSQIVNDFQKGDIAEGYSVSREKKESFPLTVTSAQKNPTAFYLCASRASYGQTGEQFFGPGTRLTVL.

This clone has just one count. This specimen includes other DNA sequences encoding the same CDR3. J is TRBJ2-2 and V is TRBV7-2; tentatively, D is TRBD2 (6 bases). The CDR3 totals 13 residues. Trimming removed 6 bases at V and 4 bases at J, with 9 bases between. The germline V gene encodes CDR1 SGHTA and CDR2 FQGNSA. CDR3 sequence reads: CASSLGGTGELFF. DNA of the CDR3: TGTGCCAGCAGTTTGGGGGGCACCGGGGAGCTGTTTTTT.

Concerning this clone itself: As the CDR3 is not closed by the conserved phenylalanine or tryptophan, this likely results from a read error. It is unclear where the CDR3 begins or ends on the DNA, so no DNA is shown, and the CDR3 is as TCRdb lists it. The CDR3: CASSSYGTAQFRS. The rearrangement joins TRBV28 to TRBJ1-1; TRBD1 is the table's D call and was not checked against the DNA. The CDR3 is 13 residues long, counting both termini. CDR1 and CDR2 from the germline V gene are MDHEN and SYDVKM.

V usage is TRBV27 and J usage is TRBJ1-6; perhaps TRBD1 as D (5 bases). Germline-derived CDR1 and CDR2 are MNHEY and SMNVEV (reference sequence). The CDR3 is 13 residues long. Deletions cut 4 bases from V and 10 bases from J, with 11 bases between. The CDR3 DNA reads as TGTGCCAGCAGTTGGGCCAGGGAATCACCCCTCCACTTT. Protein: CASSWARESPLHF.

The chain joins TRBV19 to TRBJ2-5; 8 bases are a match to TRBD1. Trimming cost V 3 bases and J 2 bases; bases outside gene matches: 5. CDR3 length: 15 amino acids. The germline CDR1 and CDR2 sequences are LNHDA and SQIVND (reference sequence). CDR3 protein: CASSIGQGGQETQYF. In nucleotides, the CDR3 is TGTGCCAGTAGTATTGGACAGGGTGGGCAAGAGACCCAGTACTTC.

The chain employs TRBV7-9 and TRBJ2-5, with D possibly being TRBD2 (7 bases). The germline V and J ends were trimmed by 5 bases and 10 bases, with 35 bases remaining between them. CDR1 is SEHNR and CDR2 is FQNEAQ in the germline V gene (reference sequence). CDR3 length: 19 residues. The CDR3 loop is CASSPITLRGARGLRDQYF. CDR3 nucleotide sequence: TGTGCCAGCAGCCCCATAACGCTCAGGGGCGCGCGGGGGCTGAGAGACCAGTACTTC.

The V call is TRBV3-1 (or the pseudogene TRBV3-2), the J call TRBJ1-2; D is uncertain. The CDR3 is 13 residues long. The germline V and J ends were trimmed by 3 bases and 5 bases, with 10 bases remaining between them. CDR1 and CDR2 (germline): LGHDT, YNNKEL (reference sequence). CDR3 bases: TGTGCCAGCAGCCACCTTGGGCCTTATGGCTACACCTTC. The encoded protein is CASSHLGPYGYTF.

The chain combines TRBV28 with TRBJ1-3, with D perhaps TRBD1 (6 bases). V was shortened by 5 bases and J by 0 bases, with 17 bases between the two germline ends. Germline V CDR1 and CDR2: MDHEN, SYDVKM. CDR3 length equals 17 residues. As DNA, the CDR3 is TGTGCCAGCAGTGGACGTCAGGGGCAGAGCTCTGGAAACACCATATATTTT. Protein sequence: CASSGRQGQSSGNTIYF.

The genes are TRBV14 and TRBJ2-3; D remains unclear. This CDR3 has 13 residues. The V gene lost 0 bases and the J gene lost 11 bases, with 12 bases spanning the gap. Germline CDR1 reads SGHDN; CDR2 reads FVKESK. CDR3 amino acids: CASSQDPQSWQYF. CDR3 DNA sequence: TGTGCCAGCAGCCAAGATCCCCAGTCTTGGCAGTATTTT.